These T cell receptor beta chains were read from a single sample in a study of blood T cell repertoires in COVID-19. Profiling relied on immunoSEQ multiplex PCR, and the TCRdb table lists in-frame clones only, not all of them. This sample carries 150,000 to 200,000 clones, less than 90% of them seen once, and the ten largest clones take about 3.3%. Material for sequencing was PBMCs or T cells enriched from blood (not recorded which). The origin of the receptors is a woman in her 30s who had been exposed to COVID-19. Each CDR3 is given with its conserved first and last residue. The order of the fields is J gene, CDR3 length, clone size, V gene, D gene, CDR3 DNA, CDR3 protein. The D gene is left open where the match is weak. Rows give clone size only sometimes, using once, few, many, or a class for an expanded clone.

TRBJ1-4 18 - TRBV11-2 - TGTGCCAGCAGCCCTCTGGGGGAGGGCCCCGCAACTAATGAAAAACTGTTTTTT CASSPLGEGPATNEKLFF
TRBJ1-2 15 - TRBV7-2 TRBD1 TGTGCCAGCAGCTTAGACAGGGGCCCATACTATGGCTACACCTTC CASSLDRGPYYGYTF
TRBJ1-1 12 - TRBV7-3 - TGTGCCAGCAGCTCGCAGGGCACTGAAGCTTTCTTT CASSSQGTEAFF
TRBJ1-1 15 - TRBV10-3 - TGTGCCATCAGTGAGTTGGCAGGGTTCGACACTGAAGCTTTCTTT CAISELAGFDTEAFF
TRBJ2-7 15 few TRBV27 - TGTGCCAGCAGCCCGGCCGGGCAGGGGATCTACGAGCAGTACTTC CASSPAGQGIYEQYF
TRBJ1-1 15 once TRBV4-1 - TGCGCCAGCAGCCAAATCGCCGGGGTCGGGACTGAAGCTTTCTTT CASSQIAGVGTEAFF
TRBJ1-1 15 - TRBV7-8 TRBD1 TGTGCCAGCAGCCCAACGACAGGGGGGAACACTGAAGCTTTCTTT CASSPTTGGNTEAFF
TRBJ2-2 14 - TRBV7-2 TRBD2 TGTGCCAGCAGCCGGACTAGCAACACCGGGGAGCTGTTTTTT CASSRTSNTGELFF
TRBJ1-2 14 few TRBV3-1/TRBV3-2 TRBD1 TGTGCCAGCAGCCAACAGGGGGACCTATATGGCTACACCTTC CASSQQGDLYGYTF
TRBJ2-2 15 - TRBV18 - TGTGCCAGCTCACCAGAGGTATTGAACACCGGGGAGCTGTTTTTT CASSPEVLNTGELFF
TRBJ1-2 13 - TRBV5-1 TRBD1 TGCGCCAGCAGTTACGGACAGGGAAATGGCTACACCTTC CASSYGQGNGYTF
TRBJ2-5 14 - TRBV5-6 TRBD2 TGTGCCAGCAGCTTCGGAGCGGGGAGAGAGACCCAGTACTTC CASSFGAGRETQYF
TRBJ2-5 15 - TRBV19 TRBD1 TGTGCCAGTAGTACGGGACAGGGTATCCAAGAGACCCAGTACTTC CASSTGQGIQETQYF
TRBJ1-2 16 - TRBV7-6 TRBD1 TGTGCCAGCAGCTTACTCGCCTCCGGGACAGCTTATGGCTACACCTTC CASSLLASGTAYGYTF
TRBJ1-5 14 - TRBV6-1 - TGTGCCAGCAGTGAACTGGGGGCCAGGCAGCCCCAGCATTTT CASSELGARQPQHF
TRBJ2-5 16 - TRBV5-1 TRBD2 TGCGCCAGCAGCACTGGACTAGCGGGGGGCCAAGAGACCCAGTACTTC CASSTGLAGGQETQYF
TRBJ1-1 14 - TRBV3-1/TRBV3-2 - TGTGCCAGCAGCCCAGGACGGGGAAGGACTGAAGCTTTCTTT CASSPGRGRTEAFF
TRBJ1-6 15 - TRBV6-5 - TGTGCCAGCAGTTACGCGGGGACCTCTAATTCACCCCTCCACTTT CASSYAGTSNSPLHF
TRBJ2-3 16 - TRBV7-6 - TGTGCCAGCAGGGGCCTGGAGGGGCGTGGGACAGATACGCAGTATTTT CASRGLEGRGTDTQYF
TRBJ2-7 18 - TRBV5-6 TRBD2 TGTGCCAGCAGCTTGGCCAGCGGGGGGGCTATTGGTTCCTACGAGCAGTACTTC CASSLASGGAIGSYEQYF
TRBJ1-2 17 - TRBV3-1/TRBV3-2 TRBD1 TGTGCCAGCAGCCCTCGGACGGGACAGAGGTATAACTATGGCTACACCTTC CASSPRTGQRYNYGYTF
TRBJ2-3 15 - TRBV7-9 - TGTGCCAGCAGCGCCGGGTTCGGGGAATTAGATACGCAGTATTTT CASSAGFGELDTQYF
TRBJ1-2 15 few TRBV7-2 - TGTGCCAGCAGCTCAACAGCGCGAGGGGGATATGGCTACACCTTC CASSSTARGGYGYTF
TRBJ1-2 12 - TRBV29-1 - TGCAGCGTTACCTCAGGGGTATATGGCTACACCTTC CSVTSGVYGYTF
TRBJ1-5 15 - TRBV27 TRBD1 TGTGCCAGCAGTTTGACAGGGGTAAGCAATCAGCCCCAGCATTTT CASSLTGVSNQPQHF
TRBJ2-7 16 few TRBV11-2 - TGTGCCAGCAGCCCCTGGACTCAAACCACTACCTACGAGCAGTACTTC CASSPWTQTTTYEQYF
TRBJ1-1 15 - TRBV3-1/TRBV3-2 TRBD1 TGTGCCAGCAGCCACAGACGTCAGGGGGCCGTTGAAGCTTTCTTT CASSHRRQGAVEAFF
TRBJ2-2 15 - TRBV3-1/TRBV3-2 - TGTGCCAGCAGCGACAGTGGGGTGGGCCCCGGGGAGCTGTTTTTT CASSDSGVGPGELFF
TRBJ1-3 15 - TRBV19 - TGTGCCAGTAGTAGGGGGCGGAACTCTGGAAACACCATATATTTT CASSRGRNSGNTIYF
TRBJ2-7 17 - TRBV9 TRBD1 TGTGCCAGCAGCGTAGAGGGACAGGGGGCTTCATCCTACGAGCAGTACTTC CASSVEGQGASSYEQYF
TRBJ1-5 15 - TRBV19 - TGTGCCAGTAGCCAGGGATTTTCGGTCAATCAGCCCCAGCATTTT CASSQGFSVNQPQHF
TRBJ1-4 16 - TRBV3-1/TRBV3-2 - TGTGCCAGCAGCCAAGATGGGAGGGGCGCAGGGGAAAAACTGTTTTTT CASSQDGRGAGEKLFF
TRBJ2-3 16 - TRBV7-8 - TGTGCCAGCAGCTTAGTTTCAGGCCCCCACGTCGATACGCAGTATTTT CASSLVSGPHVDTQYF
TRBJ2-7 16 - TRBV10-3 - TGTGCCATCAGTCCCGGCCTAACGGGACAAACCTACGAGCAGTACTTC CAISPGLTGQTYEQYF
TRBJ1-5 15 - TRBV6-2/TRBV6-3 - TGTGCCAGCAGTTACCGGGGGGAGGCATATCTGACCCAGCATTTT CASSYRGEAYLTQHF
TRBJ1-6 15 few TRBV27 TRBD1 TGTGCCAGCAGTTTATCAACAGGGGGCAATTCACCCCTCCACTTT CASSLSTGGNSPLHF
TRBJ1-6 15 - TRBV3-1/TRBV3-2 - TGTGCCAGCAGCCAAGGCCAGGCGCATAATTCACCCCTCCACTTT CASSQGQAHNSPLHF
TRBJ1-1 11 - TRBV6-1 - TGTGCCAGCAGAGCTCAGGGTGAAGCTTTCTTT CASRAQGEAFF
TRBJ2-3 15 - TRBV5-1 - TGCGCCAGCAGCTTGGTGGCAGGGGAGGGAGATACGCAGTATTTT CASSLVAGEGDTQYF
TRBJ2-5 17 - TRBV3-1/TRBV3-2 TRBD2 TGTGCCAGCAGCCAAGGGTCAGCGGGGGGGCCGGTGGAGACCCAGTACTTC CASSQGSAGGPVETQYF
TRBJ1-1 12 - TRBV10-2 - TGCGCCTGCGGGACGGTGAACACTGAAGCTTTCTTT CACGTVNTEAFF
TRBJ2-5 15 - TRBV27 TRBD2 TGTGCCAGCAGGTCGACTAGCGGGGGACAAGAGACCCAGTACTTC CASRSTSGGQETQYF
TRBJ1-3 14 - TRBV27 - TGTGCCAGCAGTTTGGGCAGGGCCGGAAACACCATATATTTT CASSLGRAGNTIYF
TRBJ1-1 15 - TRBV30 - TGTGCCTGGAGTACTTCGGGATTGGGGAACACTGAAGCTTTCTTT CAWSTSGLGNTEAFF
TRBJ2-7 15 few TRBV18 - TGTGCCAGCTCACCACCGTTTTCGCAGTCGGGAGAGCAGTACTTC CASSPPFSQSGEQYF
TRBJ2-5 16 - TRBV11-2 - TGTGCCAGCAGCTCAGGACTACCGGGAATCCTAGAGACCCAGTACTTC CASSSGLPGILETQYF
TRBJ1-1 13 - TRBV28 - TGTGCCAGCAGTCCGGGCGGGGTCACTGAAGCTTTCTTT CASSPGGVTEAFF
TRBJ2-7 14 - TRBV2 - TGTGCCAGCAGGAATAACGGTCTTGGCTACGAGCAGTACTTC CASRNNGLGYEQYF
TRBJ2-1 14 few TRBV10-1 TRBD2 TGCGCCAGCAGTTCGCGGGGGGCAAGGAATGAGCAGTTCTTC CASSSRGARNEQFF
TRBJ1-1 13 once TRBV2 - TGTGCCAGCAGCCCACGGGTCGGCACTGAAGCTTTCTTT CASSPRVGTEAFF
TRBJ1-5 13 - TRBV2 - TGTGCCAGCAGTGAACAGTACAATCAGCCCCAGCATTTT CASSEQYNQPQHF
TRBJ1-1 15 - TRBV5-4 - TGTGCCAGCAGCTTGGAACTAACGGTTAAGAATCCCGCTTTCTTT CASSLELTVKNPAFF
TRBJ2-2 19 - TRBV14 TRBD2 TGTGCCAGCAGCCAAGATCGGGGGGGGACTAGCGGCCTCACCGGGGAGCTGTTTTTT CASSQDRGGTSGLTGELFF
TRBJ1-5 15 many TRBV2 - TGTGCCAGCAGTGAAAGCGGGTTGTACAATCAGCCCCAGCATTTT CASSESGLYNQPQHF